One and the same sample provided the 25 T cell receptor beta chains below, sequenced in a study of blood T cell repertoires in COVID-19. Profiled with immunoSEQ multiplex PCR; TCRdb holds only in-frame clones, not every one. This table holds 250,000 to 350,000 clones, about 87% found once. Sequences were obtained from PBMCs or T cells enriched from blood (not recorded which). Source of these receptors: a woman aged 45-65 years who had recovered from COVID-19.

V usage is TRBV4-3 and J usage is TRBJ1-2; possible D gene TRBD1, 5 bases. Trimming left V 0 bases short and J 8 bases short, with 16 bases between. The CDR3 extends over 15 amino acids. CDR1 and CDR2 from the germline V gene are LGHNA and YSLEER. CDR3 bases: TGCGCCAGCAGCCAAGACCTTGGCAGGGTAGGAGGCTACACCTTC. Protein: CASSQDLGRVGGYTF.

The chain carries TRBV30 and TRBJ1-6; D ambiguous. Looked up from germline, CDR1 is GTSNPN and CDR2 is SVGIG (reference sequence). The ends were cut back, 0 bases at V and 9 bases at J, with 9 bases in the middle. This CDR3 region has 13 residues. The CDR3 protein is CAWSVIGGSPLHF. The CDR3 nucleotides read TGTGCCTGGAGTGTAATAGGCGGTTCACCCCTCCACTTT.

The V call is TRBV7-3, the J call TRBJ1-1; TRBD1 matches at 8 bases. Trimming cost V 2 bases and J 5 bases; bases outside gene matches: 10. CDR3 size: 16 residues. Looked up from germline, CDR1 is SGHTA and CDR2 is FQGTGA. The CDR3 bases are TGTGCCAGCAGCTTATACCCCCAGGGGGCAGGAACTGAAGCTTTCTTT. This translates into CASSLYPQGAGTEAFF.

The chain employs TRBV6-5 and TRBJ2-1; TRBD2 aligns across 13 bases. V lost 5 bases, J lost 9 bases, and 7 bases stayed unmatched. Germline-derived CDR1 and CDR2 are MNHEY and SVGAGI. This CDR3 is 15 amino acids long. CDR3 loop: CASSLTGLAGVEQFF. CDR3 DNA sequence: TGTGCCAGCAGTCTAACCGGACTAGCGGGAGTTGAGCAGTTCTTC.

This clone has a handful of counts. V is TRBV28 and J is TRBJ1-6, with D unresolved. Trimming removed 4 bases at V and 6 bases at J, with 13 bases between. The CDR3 loop spans 15 amino acids. The germline V gene has CDR1 MDHEN and CDR2 SYDVKM. The CDR3 DNA sequence: TGTGCCAGCAGTTATGATATGACGGGTAATTCACCCCTCCACTTT. This encodes CASSYDMTGNSPLHF.

The chain couples TRBV5-1 to TRBJ1-2; TRBD1 matches at 10 bases. V lost 4 bases and J lost 5; bases outside the gene matches: 5. Germline V gene data show CDR1 as SGHRS and CDR2 as YFSETQ. The CDR3 has 14 amino acids. The CDR3 region has the DNA TGCGCCAGCAGCGGGGGGACAGGGGAGTATGGCTACACCTTC. Translation gives CASSGGTGEYGYTF.

The sample holds one count of this clone. CDR3 protein: CASSYNPTYGYTF. The CDR3 coding sequence is TGTGCCAGCAGTTATAATCCTACCTATGGCTACACCTTC. V gene TRBV6-5 combines with J gene TRBJ1-2; D remains unclear. The V gene lost 3 bases and the J gene lost 4 bases, with 9 bases spanning the gap. The CDR3 loop spans 13 amino acids. Germline loops: CDR1 MNHEY, CDR2 SVGAGI.

As regards this clone: Germline and junction disagree at one end, which may indicate a read error. The V gene is TRBV29-1, the J gene TRBJ1-2, with D unresolved. Germline V gene sequence: CDR1 SQVTM, CDR2 ANQGSEA. CDR3 length equals 11 residues. The CDR3 reads CSVSFGVDGSF. CDR3 sequence (DNA): TGCAGCGTCTCATTCGGGGTAGACGGCAGCTTC.

This chain links TRBV19 with TRBJ2-1; TRBD1 aligns across 7 bases. Germline CDR1 is LNHDA and CDR2 is SQIVND (reference sequence). The CDR3 has 14 amino acids. The junction had 8 bases not matched to a gene; V was cut back by 6 bases and J by 6 bases. For the CDR3, the DNA is TGTGCCAGTAGCCCAGGGGGTAGCTTCAATGAGCAGTTCTTC. Residues: CASSPGGSFNEQFF.

This clone came up once. The CDR3 reads CASSFEANTEAFF. The CDR3 DNA reads TGTGCCAGCAGTTTCGAGGCGAACACTGAAGCTTTCTTT. The V and J genes are TRBV12-3 or TRBV12-4 and TRBJ1-1; D not certain. This CDR3 comprises 13 residues. The ends were cut back, 3 bases at V and 1 base at J, with 6 bases in the middle.

The chain uses TRBV9 and TRBJ2-1; 13 bases agree with TRBD2. Germline trimming cut 3 bases from V and 4 bases from J; bases unmatched to any gene: 4. The CDR3 has 16 amino acids. Germline V lookup: CDR1 SGDLS, CDR2 YYNGEE. The CDR3 nucleotides read TGTGCCAGCAGCGGTCCGGGACTAGCGGGATACAATGAGCAGTTCTTC. Amino acid sequence: CASSGPGLAGYNEQFF.

The V call is TRBV5-5, the J call TRBJ1-5; TRBD1 might be the D (5 bases). This CDR3 comprises 15 residues. Trimming removed 2 bases from V and 4 bases from J, with 13 bases in between. Germline CDR1 SGHKS, CDR2 YYEKEE (reference sequence). The CDR3 sequence: CASSLQVLSNQPQHF. In nucleotides, the CDR3 is TGTGCCAGCAGCTTACAGGTCTTGTCGAATCAGCCCCAGCATTTT.

This sequence joins TRBV24-1 and TRBJ2-1, with 8 bases that match TRBD1. This CDR3 contains 16 residues. CDR1 is KGHDR and CDR2 is SFDVKD in the germline V gene. Unmatched junction bases numbered 5, after V lost 3 bases and J lost 2 bases. CDR3 region: CATSDGQGVTYNEQFF. CDR3 DNA sequence: TGTGCCACCAGTGATGGACAGGGTGTAACCTACAATGAGCAGTTCTTC.

The rearrangement joins TRBV2 to TRBJ2-1; D is possibly TRBD1 (6 bases). The germline V and J ends were trimmed by 6 bases and 5 bases, with 32 bases remaining between them. The germline V gene encodes CDR1 SNHLY and CDR2 FYNNEI. The CDR3 is 20 amino acids. The CDR3 nucleotides read TGTGCCAGCAGGAAAGCCATCAATTCACTCCGTGTGGGACAAAACAATGAGCAGTTCTTC. It is translated as CASRKAINSLRVGQNNEQFF.

The genes are TRBV25-1 and TRBJ2-7; the match to TRBD1 covers 9 bases. CDR1 MGHDK and CDR2 SYGVNS come from the germline V gene. Trimming at V came to 3 bases and at J to 3 bases, leaving 3 bases not matched to a gene. The CDR3 is made up of 14 amino acids. In DNA, the CDR3 is TGTGCCAGCAGTGATTCGGGACAGGGCTACGAGCAGTACTTC. It is translated as CASSDSGQGYEQYF.

Comments on this clone: The same CDR3 also results from other DNA sequences found in this sample. CDR3 region: CASSYERQPQHF. As DNA, the CDR3 is TGTGCCAGCAGTTACGAGCGCCAGCCCCAGCATTTT. The rearrangement uses TRBV6-2 or TRBV6-3 and TRBJ1-5; D is uncertain. CDR1 is MNHEY and CDR2 is SVGEGT in the germline V gene. Deletions cut 2 bases from V and 7 bases from J, with 6 bases between. The CDR3 is 12 residues long.

This CDR3 reads CASSLALAGGRDTQYF. CDR3 coding DNA: TGTGCCAGCAGCTTAGCGCTAGCGGGAGGGAGAGATACGCAGTATTTT. V and J are TRBV7-6 and TRBJ2-3; TRBD2 matches at 12 bases. V trimming: 0 bases; J trimming: 5 bases; junction bases outside the gene matches: 3. The CDR3 has 16 amino acids. Germline V gene lookup returns CDR1 SGHVS and CDR2 FNYEAQ. Full variable domain (remainder filled in from reference TRBV7-6 and TRBJ2-3): GAGVSQSPRYKVTKRGQDVALRCDPISGHVSLYWYRQALGQGPEFLTYFNYEAQQDKSGLPNDRFSAERPEGSISTLTIQRTEQRDSAMYRCASSLALAGGRDTQYFGPGTRLTVL.

This chain links TRBV9 with TRBJ2-2; TRBD2 might be the D (6 bases). The germline V and J ends were trimmed by 0 bases and 6 bases, with 15 bases remaining between them. There are 16 residues in the CDR3. Germline lookup yields CDR1 SGDLS and CDR2 YYNGEE. The CDR3 loop reads CASSVVRSGRSGELFF. CDR3 in DNA: TGTGCCAGCAGCGTAGTAAGGTCGGGGAGGTCCGGGGAGCTGTTTTTT. The full variable domain, in which reference TRBV9 and TRBJ2-2 provide the parts outside the CDR3, is DSGVTQTPKHLITATGQRVTLRCSPRSGDLSVYWYQQSLDQGLQFLIQYYNGEERAKGNILERFSAQQFPDLHSELNLSSLELGDSALYFCASSVVRSGRSGELFFGEGSRLTVL.

This clone appeared once. CDR3: CASSSISSYNEQFF. DNA of the CDR3: TGTGCCAGCAGTAGTATTAGCTCCTACAATGAGCAGTTCTTC. This chain links TRBV2 with TRBJ2-1; the D is unclear. This CDR3 region has 14 residues. The V gene lost 5 bases and the J gene lost 0 bases, with 8 bases spanning the gap. Germline loops: CDR1 SNHLY, CDR2 FYNNEI.

The chain has TRBV6-2 or TRBV6-3 and TRBJ1-5, with D possibly TRBD1 on 5 matching bases. Germline V gene data show CDR1 as MNHEY and CDR2 as SVGEGT. V lost 6 bases to trimming and J lost 4 bases, with 13 bases between them. The CDR3 loop spans 14 amino acids. DNA of the CDR3: TGTGCCAGCAGCCGAGACAGCCCGAATCAGCCCCAGCATTTT. Translating gives CASSRDSPNQPQHF.

The rearrangement joins TRBV21-1 to TRBJ2-1; TRBD2 is taken as the D call from the table, unchecked against the DNA. TRBV21-1 constitutes a pseudogene. The CDR3 length is 17 residues. The CDR3 here is CASSKRVTSGNSNEQFF. The DNA of the CDR3 is TGTGCCAGCAGCAAAAGGGTGACTAGCGGGAATTCGAATGAGCAGTTCTTC.

The chain carries TRBV6-5 and TRBJ2-1; 12 bases are shared with TRBD2. In germline, CDR1 is MNHEY, CDR2 SVGAGI. J was trimmed by 8 bases and V by 7 bases; bases with no gene match: 6. CDR3 length equals 14 residues. CDR3 DNA sequence: TGTGCCAGCATATGGACTAGCGGGAATTATGAGCAGTTCTTC. It codes for CASIWTSGNYEQFF.

The rearrangement links TRBV9 to TRBJ1-2, with 10 bases that match TRBD1. CDR3 size: 17 residues. CDR1 is SGDLS, CDR2 YYNGEE, per germline. J lost 5 bases, V lost 4 bases, and 14 bases had no gene match. The CDR3 DNA reads TGTGCCAGCAGCCCATCCCCCGCGGGACAGGGGACTTATGGCTACACCTTC. It codes for CASSPSPAGQGTYGYTF.

The chain's CDR3 is CASRKGAAFF. The CDR3 DNA reads as TGTGCCAGCAGAAAGGGGGCAGCTTTCTTT. The chain recombines TRBV28 with TRBJ1-1; TRBD1 aligns across 7 bases. Germline values: CDR1 MDHEN, CDR2 SYDVKM. V lost 6 bases to trimming and J lost 10 bases; unmatched junction nucleotides: 2. This CDR3 is built from 10 residues.

The chain has TRBV5-4 and TRBJ1-1, with 9 bases that match TRBD1. Germline CDR1 SGHNT, CDR2 YYREEE (reference sequence). V gave up 0 bases and J gave up 1 base; unmatched junction bases: 4. The CDR3 consists of 16 residues. CDR3 loop: CASSLVTGGWNTEAFF. The CDR3 nucleotides are TGTGCCAGCAGCTTGGTTACAGGGGGCTGGAACACTGAAGCTTTCTTT.